This section outlines one T cell receptor beta chain sequence together with its context. The entry originates in a study of T-cell reconstitution after alpha-beta-depleted transplantation in children. Germline V gene sequence: CDR1 MNHNS, CDR2 SASEGT. V lost 8 bases to trimming and J lost 1 base, with 20 bases between them. This CDR3 comprises 16 residues. Preparing the TCRbeta library involved the use of unique molecular identifiers. TCRdb passed the PCR reads through MiXCR, listing each CDR3 protein once. The repertoire consists of about 610,000 distinct CDR3 sequences, with about 11% occurring once and the leading ten covering roughly 4%.

The clonotype originates from a human donor who donated a stem cell graft to a child with acute myeloid leukemia. The starting material was PBMCs from the stem cell graft donor, obtained from the stem cell graft. This chain links TRBV6-1 with TRBJ2-5; the D gene could be TRBD1 or TRBD2 (5 bases each). The CDR3 loop reads CASSGSGIAIQETQYF. The CDR3, as DNA: TGTGCCAGCTCCGGATCAGGGATAGCGATCCAAGAGACCCAGTACTTC.